The 28 T cell receptor beta chains listed next were all sequenced from one sample in a study of graft-versus-host responses after intestinal transplantation. Generated by immunoSEQ multiplex PCR, the TCRdb table keeps only in-frame clones and is missing some. The sample carries approximately 97,000 clones, 90% to 95% recorded once. Antigen specificity for these receptors is unknown. The sequences come from unstimulated CD4+ T cells sorted from spleen or lymph node cells, collected before transplant. Receptor source: a human donor who was the organ donor for an intestinal transplant.

This sequence joins TRBV9 and TRBJ2-3; 10 positions agree with TRBD2. The CDR3 is made up of 14 amino acids. J gave up 5 bases and V 6 bases, and 6 bases lay outside the gene matches. CDR1 is SGDLS, CDR2 YYNGEE, per germline. CDR3 in DNA: TGTGCCAGCAACCTAGCGGGGGCACAAGATACGCAGTATTTT. This translates into CASNLAGAQDTQYF.

The CDR3 bases are TGTGCCAGCGGTAGGCGCGGGGGTTCTGATGAGCAGTTCTTC. Its translation is CASGRRGGSDEQFF. V is TRBV6-4 and J is TRBJ2-1; TRBD2 matches 7 bases. This CDR3 is built from 14 residues. The V gene's germline CDR1 is MRHNA and CDR2 SNTAGT. J lost 8 bases, V lost 8 bases, and 12 bases had no gene match.

This sequence joins TRBV7-3 and TRBJ2-2, with D possibly TRBD2 on 6 matching bases. Trimming took 5 bases from V and 4 from J, leaving 11 bases between them. The CDR3 loop spans 14 amino acids. Germline V lookup: CDR1 SGHTA, CDR2 FQGTGA. The CDR3 loop is CASSPGVITGELFF. The CDR3 bases are TGTGCCAGCAGCCCGGGAGTTATCACCGGGGAGCTGTTTTTT.

This rearrangement joins TRBV7-2 to TRBJ1-3, with 7 bases identical to TRBD1. Trimming at V came to 1 base and at J to 0 bases, leaving 0 bases not matched to a gene. The CDR3 is 15 amino acids. Germline CDR1 SGHTA, CDR2 FQGNSA. The CDR3 region has the DNA TGTGCCAGCAGCTTAGGGACAGGCTCTGGAAACACCATATATTTT. It codes for CASSLGTGSGNTIYF. Together with reference TRBV7-2 and TRBJ1-3, the CDR3 gives the full variable domain: GAGVSQSPSNKVTEKGKDVELRCDPISGHTALYWYRQSLGQGLEFLIYFQGNSAPDKSGLPSDRFSAERTGGSVSTLTIQRTQQEDSAVYLCASSLGTGSGNTIYFGEGSWLTVV.

The chain carries TRBV19 and TRBJ2-5; a possible D gene is TRBD1 (5 bases). V was cut by 10 bases and J by 2 bases, with 20 bases left in between. Per germline, CDR1 LNHDA and CDR2 SQIVND (reference sequence). The CDR3 is made up of 15 amino acids. The CDR3 sequence: CAIKGITGKQETQYF. CDR3 bases: TGTGCCATCAAGGGGATAACAGGAAAACAAGAGACCCAGTACTTC.

The chain uses TRBV7-9 and TRBJ1-1, with 7 bases fitting TRBD1. This CDR3 contains 13 residues. Germline V gene data show CDR1 as SEHNR and CDR2 as FQNEAQ (reference sequence). The junction had 8 bases not matched to a gene; V was cut back by 3 bases and J by 10 bases. The CDR3 reads CASSFGRTGVAFF. CDR3 nucleotide sequence: TGTGCCAGCAGCTTTGGCAGAACAGGGGTAGCTTTCTTT.

The genes are TRBV4-1 and TRBJ2-7; 9 positions agree with TRBD1. This CDR3 contains 14 residues. V was pared by 4 bases and J by 5 bases, with 6 bases of the junction left unmatched. Germline CDR1 is MGHRA and CDR2 is YSYEKL. The DNA for the CDR3 is TGCGCCAGCAGCCTGGGACAGGGAACCCACGAGCAGTACTTC. It encodes CASSLGQGTHEQYF.

The chain joins TRBV4-3 to TRBJ2-1; no clear D. The CDR3 length is 13 residues. The V and J ends lost 3 bases and 8 bases respectively, with 11 bases between them. CDR1 is LGHNA, CDR2 YSLEER, per germline. The CDR3: CASSQERWDEQFF. CDR3 nucleotides: TGCGCCAGCAGCCAGGAGAGATGGGATGAGCAGTTCTTC.

V and J are TRBV15 and TRBJ2-3, with 9 bases that match TRBD1. The CDR3 is made up of 13 amino acids. Per the germline V gene, CDR1 is LNHNV and CDR2 is YYDKDF (reference sequence). V lost 3 bases and J lost 14; bases outside the gene matches: 9. The CDR3 bases are TGTGCCACCAGCAGGAAAGATAGGGACAGGGTGTATTTT. Its translation is CATSRKDRDRVYF.

The rearrangement uses TRBV5-1 and TRBJ1-4, with TRBD1 as a possible D gene (5 bases). Trimming cost V 6 bases and J 5 bases, with 17 bases left between them. Germline V gene lookup returns CDR1 SGHRS and CDR2 YFSETQ. This CDR3 region has 15 residues. The CDR3 is CASTLAGQFNEKLFF. The CDR3 DNA follows: TGCGCCAGCACACTCGCGGGGCAGTTCAATGAAAAACTGTTTTTT.

The chain combines TRBV10-3 with TRBJ2-5; D possibly corresponds to TRBD2 (6 bases). The CDR3 length is 14 residues. Germline lookup yields CDR1 ENHRY and CDR2 SYGVKD. Trimming cost V 2 bases and J 5 bases, with 12 bases left between them. CDR3 in DNA: TGTGCCATCAGTGAGGGGACTCTTCGGGAGACCCAGTACTTC. It encodes CAISEGTLRETQYF.

This rearrangement joins TRBV4-1 to TRBJ2-1; D uncertain. The CDR3 length is 11 residues. Trimming took 4 bases from V and 8 from J, leaving 6 bases between them. Germline V gene lookup returns CDR1 MGHRA and CDR2 YSYEKL. This CDR3 is CASSPTDEQFF. CDR3 sequence (DNA): TGCGCCAGCAGCCCTACCGATGAGCAGTTCTTC.

There are a few counts of this clone. The chain couples TRBV28 to TRBJ1-5; maybe TRBD1 (5 bases). This CDR3 spans 16 amino acids. CDR1 and CDR2 from the germline V gene are MDHEN and SYDVKM. With 5 bases removed from V and 2 bases from J, the gap between germline ends came to 16 bases. The DNA for the CDR3 is TGTGCCAGCAGTCCCCAGAGGAGGGGTGGCAATCAGCCCCAGCATTTT. This gives the protein CASSPQRRGGNQPQHF.

This clone came up once. CDR3 in amino acids: CASTTIYSSGNTIYF. For the CDR3, the DNA is TGTGCCAGCACCACCATCTACAGCTCTGGAAACACCATATATTTT. The rearrangement joins TRBV6-5 to TRBJ1-3; D remains unclear. The CDR3 totals 15 residues. Trimming shortened V by 7 bases and J by 0 bases, and 13 bases separated the two germline ends. Germline lookup yields CDR1 MNHEY and CDR2 SVGAGI.

This clone was seen just once. The chain links TRBV6-5 to TRBJ1-2; 10 nucleotides align to TRBD1. V trimming: 6 bases; J trimming: 2 bases; junction bases outside the gene matches: 6. Germline loops: CDR1 MNHEY, CDR2 SVGAGI. There are 15 residues in the CDR3. CDR3 sequence (DNA): TGTGCCAGCAGAGACCCGGGACAGGGGAACTATGGCTACACCTTC. This encodes CASRDPGQGNYGYTF.

The chain carries TRBV28 and TRBJ2-7, with TRBD2 as a possible D gene (5 bases). The CDR3 is 14 residues long. The V end was cut by 7 bases, the J end by 3 bases, with 16 bases between. Germline V gene sequence: CDR1 MDHEN, CDR2 SYDVKM. The CDR3 spells CASIPARRLYEQYF. The CDR3 DNA reads as TGTGCCAGCATCCCGGCCAGGAGGCTCTACGAGCAGTACTTC.

The chain has TRBV6-5 and TRBJ2-7, with TRBD1 identical over 8 bases. J lost 0 bases, V lost 6 bases, and 7 bases had no gene match. The CDR3 has 15 amino acids. CDR1 and CDR2 (germline): MNHEY, SVGAGI. For the CDR3, the DNA is TGTGCCAGCAGCCTCGGACAGGGACCCTCCTACGAGCAGTACTTC. This translates into CASSLGQGPSYEQYF.

V and J are TRBV28 and TRBJ2-3; tentative D call: TRBD2 (5 bases). In germline, CDR1 is MDHEN, CDR2 SYDVKM. The CDR3 is 16 residues long. V was pared by 4 bases and J by 2 bases, with 16 bases between. The CDR3 reads CASSSPTSVLTDTQYF. The CDR3 DNA is TGTGCCAGCAGTTCGCCCACTAGTGTTCTCACAGATACGCAGTATTTT.

This chain joins TRBV29-1 and TRBJ2-7, with D tentatively TRBD2 (5 bases). Germline CDR1 and CDR2: SQVTM and ANQGSEA. The V end lost 0 bases, the J end lost 4 bases, and 13 bases lay between the germline ends. The CDR3 extends over 14 amino acids. CDR3 residues: CSVEDRGQPYEQYF. The CDR3 DNA follows: TGCAGCGTTGAAGATAGAGGGCAGCCTTACGAGCAGTACTTC.

V and J are TRBV5-4 and TRBJ2-7; a possible D gene is TRBD1 (5 bases). V gave up 1 base and J gave up 1 base, with 6 bases separating them. Germline loops: CDR1 SGHNT, CDR2 YYREEE (reference sequence). This CDR3 is 13 amino acids long. CDR3 sequence reads: CASSLQGSYEQYF. Written as DNA, the CDR3 is TGTGCCAGCAGCTTGCAGGGATCCTACGAGCAGTACTTC. The full variable domain, rest sourced from reference TRBV5-4 and TRBJ2-7, is ETGVTQSPTHLIKTRGQQVTLRCSSQSGHNTVSWYQQALGQGPQFIFQYYREEENGRGNFPPRFSGLQFPNYSSELNVNALELDDSALYLCASSLQGSYEQYFGPGTRLTVT.

The chain joins TRBV4-3 to TRBJ2-7, with 8 bases fitting TRBD1. The CDR3 covers 13 residues. Germline V gives CDR1 LGHNA, CDR2 YSLEER. V was pared by 0 bases and J by 12 bases, with 7 bases of the junction left unmatched. CDR3 nucleotide sequence: TGCGCCAGCAGCCAAGAACAGGGGGTCATTTTGTACTTC. This codes for CASSQEQGVILYF.

The chain carries TRBV6-5 and TRBJ2-3, with 12 nucleotides matching TRBD2. With 5 bases clipped from V and 3 bases from J, the junction kept 3 bases outside the gene matches. In germline, CDR1 is MNHEY, CDR2 SVGAGI. The CDR3 runs to 15 residues. The CDR3 protein is CASSKLAGGTDTQYF. CDR3 DNA sequence: TGTGCCAGCAGTAAACTAGCGGGGGGTACAGATACGCAGTATTTT.

The V and J genes are TRBV7-2 and TRBJ2-7; D not resolved. This CDR3 region has 12 residues. Germline V gene sequence: CDR1 SGHTA, CDR2 FQGNSA. V was clipped by 2 bases and J by 0 bases, with 2 bases between them. DNA of the CDR3: TGTGCCAGCAGCTTACACTCCTACGAGCAGTACTTC. It is translated as CASSLHSYEQYF. Together with reference TRBV7-2 and TRBJ2-7, the CDR3 gives the full variable domain: GAGVSQSPSNKVTEKGKDVELRCDPISGHTALYWYRQSLGQGLEFLIYFQGNSAPDKSGLPSDRFSAERTGGSVSTLTIQRTQQEDSAVYLCASSLHSYEQYFGPGTRLTVT.

The rearrangement links TRBV5-4 to TRBJ1-4; 7 nucleotides line up with TRBD1. The CDR3 contains 15 residues. Trimming removed 4 bases from V and 3 bases from J; junction bases left unmatched: 6. The germline gives CDR1 SGHNT, CDR2 YYREEE (reference sequence). CDR3: CASSPPGQPNEKLFF. The DNA of the CDR3 is TGTGCCAGCAGCCCCCCGGGACAGCCTAATGAAAAACTGTTTTTT.

This rearrangement joins TRBV2 to TRBJ2-7, with 11 positions matching TRBD2. The length of the CDR3 is 15 residues. CDR1 and CDR2 from the germline V gene are SNHLY and FYNNEI. V trimming: 5 bases; J trimming: 3 bases; junction bases outside the gene matches: 6. The CDR3 here is CASSRSGTSGYEQYF. In DNA form, the CDR3 reads TGTGCCAGCAGTCGATCCGGGACTAGCGGCTACGAGCAGTACTTC.

V usage is TRBV7-9 and J usage is TRBJ2-7, with 9 nucleotides matching TRBD1. V was clipped by 4 bases and J by 2 bases; unmatched bases: 6. CDR1 is SEHNR and CDR2 is FQNEAQ in the germline V gene (reference sequence). The CDR3 contains 15 residues. For the CDR3, the DNA is TGTGCCAGCAGCTCGGGGGACAGGGTAACCTACGAGCAGTACTTC. Residues: CASSSGDRVTYEQYF.

This chain joins TRBV12-5 and TRBJ1-5; a weak D match, TRBD1 (5 bases). Germline CDR1 LGHNT, CDR2 FRNRAP. The germline V and J ends were trimmed by 7 bases and 5 bases, with 18 bases remaining between them. The CDR3 totals 15 residues. CDR3 residues: CASAPTGGYDQPQHF. In DNA, the CDR3 is TGTGCTAGTGCCCCCACTGGGGGGTACGATCAGCCCCAGCATTTT.

The rearrangement uses TRBV7-3 and TRBJ2-1, with 7 bases fitting TRBD2. CDR1 SGHTA and CDR2 FQGTGA come from the germline V gene. V dropped 5 bases and J dropped 4; count of bases not matched to a gene: 8. The CDR3 loop spans 15 amino acids. CDR3 sequence (DNA): TGTGCCAGCAGCACCTTACTAGCGCCTTACAATGAGCAGTTCTTC. This encodes CASSTLLAPYNEQFF.